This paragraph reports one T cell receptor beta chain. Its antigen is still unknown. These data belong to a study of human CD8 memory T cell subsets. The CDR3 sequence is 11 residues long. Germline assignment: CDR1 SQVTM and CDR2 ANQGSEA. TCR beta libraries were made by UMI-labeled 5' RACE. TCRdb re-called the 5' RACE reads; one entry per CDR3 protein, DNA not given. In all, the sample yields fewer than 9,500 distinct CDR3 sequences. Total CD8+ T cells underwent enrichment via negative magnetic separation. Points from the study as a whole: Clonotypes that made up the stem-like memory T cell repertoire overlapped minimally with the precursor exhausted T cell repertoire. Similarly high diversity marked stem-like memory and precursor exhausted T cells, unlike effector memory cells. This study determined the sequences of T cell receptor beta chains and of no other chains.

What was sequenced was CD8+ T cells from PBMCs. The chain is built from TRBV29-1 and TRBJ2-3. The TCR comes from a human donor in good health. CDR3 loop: CSVESTDTQYF.